A single sample gave rise to the 2 T cell receptor beta chains below, sequenced in a study of cytomegalovirus exposure and HLA in healthy donors. Vbeta (60) and Jbeta (13) primers were used in the PCR. Measured with immunoSEQ multiplex PCR; TCRdb has only the in-frame clones, and not every one. The sample shows about 110,000 clones, roughly 73% of them seen only once. Sequencing was carried out using PBMCs. These TCRs come from a woman aged 40 to 50 in good health and CMV-seropositive.

The chain employs TRBV9 and TRBJ2-5; D not resolved. The CDR3 covers 15 residues. Germline assignment: CDR1 SGDLS and CDR2 YYNGEE. The V and J ends lost 0 bases and 1 base respectively, with 10 bases between them. The CDR3 DNA reads as TGTGCCAGCAGCGTAGACTCTACCGGCCAAGAGACCCAGTACTTC. Amino acid sequence: CASSVDSTGQETQYF.

This chain connects TRBV29-1 to TRBJ1-4, with 7 bases matching TRBD1. The CDR3 extends over 13 amino acids. Germline-derived CDR1 and CDR2 are SQVTM and ANQGSEA. Losses at the gene ends were 4 bases for V and 2 bases for J; bases not matched to a gene: 1. CDR3 sequence: CSVAGQTNEKLFF. DNA of the CDR3: TGCAGCGTTGCGGGACAGACTAATGAAAAACTGTTTTTT.